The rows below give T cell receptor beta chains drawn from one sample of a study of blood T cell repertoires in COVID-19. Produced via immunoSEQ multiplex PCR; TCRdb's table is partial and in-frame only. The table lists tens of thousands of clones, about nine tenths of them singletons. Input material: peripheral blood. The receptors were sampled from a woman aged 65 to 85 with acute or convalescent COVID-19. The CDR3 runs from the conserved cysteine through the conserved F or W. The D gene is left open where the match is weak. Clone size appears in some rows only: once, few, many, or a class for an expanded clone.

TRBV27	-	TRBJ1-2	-	CASSPNRDIGGYTF	TGTGCCAGCAGTCCCAACAGGGATATAGGAGGCTACACCTTC
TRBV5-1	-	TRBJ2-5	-	CASSRSGEETQYF	TGCGCCAGCAGCCGATCGGGAGAGGAGACCCAGTACTTC
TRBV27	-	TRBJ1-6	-	CASSFKSPNSSPLHF	TGTGCCAGCAGTTTCAAGTCACCCAATAGTTCACCCCTCCACTTT
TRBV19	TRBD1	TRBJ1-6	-	CASSENRGFDNSPLHF	TGTGCCAGTAGTGAAAACAGGGGGTTCGATAATTCACCCCTCCACTTT
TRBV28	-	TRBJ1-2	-	CASSLTGKVAYTF	TGTGCCAGCAGTTTAACAGGGAAGGTGGCCTACACCTTC
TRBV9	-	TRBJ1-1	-	CASSVVVNTEAFF	TGTGCCAGCAGCGTAGTAGTGAACACTGAAGCTTTCTTT
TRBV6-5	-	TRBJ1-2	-	CASRKTGNYGYTF	TGTGCCAGCAGAAAAACAGGGAACTATGGCTACACCTTC
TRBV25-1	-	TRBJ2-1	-	CASVTGQEGINEQFF	TGTGCCAGCGTCACCGGGCAGGAGGGGATCAATGAGCAGTTCTTC
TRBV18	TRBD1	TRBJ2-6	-	CASSRDRVSGANVLTF	TGTGCCAGCTCCCGGGACAGGGTCTCTGGGGCCAACGTCCTGACTTTC
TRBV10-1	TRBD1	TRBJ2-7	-	CASSESGRGYEQYF	TGCGCCAGCAGTGAGTCTGGCAGGGGGTACGAGCAGTACTTC
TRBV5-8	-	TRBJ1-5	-	CASSPGSNNQPQHF	TGTGCCAGCAGTCCCGGGTCGAACAATCAGCCCCAGCATTTT
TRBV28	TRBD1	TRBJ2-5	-	CASSAGGTETQYF	TGTGCCAGCAGTGCAGGGGGTACTGAGACCCAGTACTTC
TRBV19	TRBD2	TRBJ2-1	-	CASSPSSGRRNEQFF	TGTGCCAGTAGTCCTTCTAGCGGGAGACGCAATGAGCAGTTCTTC
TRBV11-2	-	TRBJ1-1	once	CASSLLSGAGTEAFF	TGTGCCAGCAGCTTATTGTCAGGGGCCGGGACTGAAGCTTTCTTT
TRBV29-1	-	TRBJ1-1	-	CSVDINRAGTEAFF	TGCAGCGTTGACATTAACAGGGCCGGCACTGAAGCTTTCTTT
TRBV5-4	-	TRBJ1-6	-	CASSLDTMSPLHF	TGTGCCAGCAGCTTGGACACGATGTCACCCCTCCACTTT
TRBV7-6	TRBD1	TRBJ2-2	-	CASSSGGSHTGELFF	TGTGCCAGCAGTTCAGGGGGCTCACACACCGGGGAGCTGTTTTTT
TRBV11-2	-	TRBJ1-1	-	CASSSYLQGRTEAFF	TGTGCCAGCAGCTCTTACCTGCAGGGTCGGACTGAAGCTTTCTTT
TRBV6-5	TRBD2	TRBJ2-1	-	CASSYRLAGGLNEQFF	TGTGCCAGCAGTTACCGGCTAGCGGGAGGTCTGAATGAGCAGTTCTTC
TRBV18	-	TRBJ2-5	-	CASSPAGTPKETQYF	TGTGCCAGCTCACCCGCTGGGACACCGAAAGAGACCCAGTACTTC
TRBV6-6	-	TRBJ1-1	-	CASSQTLRGTEAFF	TGTGCCAGCAGCCAAACTTTAAGAGGGACTGAAGCTTTCTTT
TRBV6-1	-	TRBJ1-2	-	CASSEVVTNGYTF	TGTGCCAGCAGTGAAGTCGTGACAAATGGCTACACCTTC
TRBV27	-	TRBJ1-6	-	CASRPERGGISPLHF	TGTGCCAGCAGACCCGAACGTGGGGGGATTTCACCCCTCCACTTT
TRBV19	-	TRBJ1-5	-	CASSRNSRAQPQHF	TGTGCCAGTAGTAGGAATTCCAGGGCTCAGCCCCAGCATTTT
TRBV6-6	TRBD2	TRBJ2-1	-	CASSREGSYNEQFF	TGTGCCAGCAGCCGGGAGGGGAGCTACAATGAGCAGTTCTTC
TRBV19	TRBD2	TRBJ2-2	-	CASSTSGGMFGELFF	TGTGCCAGTAGTACCAGCGGGGGAATGTTCGGGGAGCTGTTTTTT
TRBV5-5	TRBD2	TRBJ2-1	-	CASSFTWTSGNEQFF	TGTGCCAGCAGCTTTACGTGGACTAGCGGAAATGAGCAGTTCTTC
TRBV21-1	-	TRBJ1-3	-	CASSKGCRRSGNTIYF	TGTGCCAGCAGCAAGGGTTGTAGGAGATCTGGAAACACCATATATTTT
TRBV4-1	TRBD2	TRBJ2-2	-	CASSQGGGIGGELFF	TGCGCCAGCAGCCAAGGGGGGGGAATCGGCGGGGAGCTGTTTTTT
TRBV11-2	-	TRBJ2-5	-	CASSLGAVTETQYF	TGTGCCAGCAGCTTAGGAGCGGTTACCGAGACCCAGTACTTC
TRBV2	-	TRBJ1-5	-	CASSDPRGFGNQPQHF	TGTGCCAGCAGTGATCCACGAGGGTTCGGCAATCAGCCCCAGCATTTT
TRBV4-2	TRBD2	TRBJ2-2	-	CASSQDFRGGRDGELFF	TGTGCCAGCAGCCAAGATTTCCGGGGGGGCCGCGACGGGGAGCTGTTTTTT
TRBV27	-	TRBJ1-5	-	CASSLWGGLSNQPQHF	TGTGCCAGCAGTCTGTGGGGGGGTCTTAGCAATCAGCCCCAGCATTTT
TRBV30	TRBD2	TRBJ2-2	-	CAWRRYGLAGGGGELFF	TGTGCCTGGAGGCGATACGGACTAGCGGGAGGTGGCGGGGAGCTGTTTTTT
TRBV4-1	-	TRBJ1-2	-	CASSPGRAYGYTF	TGCGCCAGCAGCCCAGGCAGGGCCTATGGCTACACCTTC
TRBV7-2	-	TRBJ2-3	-	CASSLELVGGVDTQYF	TGTGCCAGCAGCTTAGAGCTAGTGGGAGGTGTGGATACGCAGTATTTT
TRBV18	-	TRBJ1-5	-	CASSLTDSNQPQHF	TGTGCCAGCTCACTTACAGATAGCAATCAGCCCCAGCATTTT
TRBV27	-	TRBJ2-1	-	CASSSTNGVYSYNEQFF	TGTGCCAGCAGTTCCACTAACGGAGTCTACTCCTACAATGAGCAGTTCTTC
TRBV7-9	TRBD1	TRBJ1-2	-	CASSVPPGTGGNYGYTF	TGTGCCAGCAGCGTTCCCCCCGGGACAGGGGGAAACTATGGCTACACCTTC
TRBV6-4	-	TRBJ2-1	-	CASSDLWSGLFNEQFF	TGTGCCAGCAGTGACCTATGGAGCGGACTATTCAATGAGCAGTTCTTC
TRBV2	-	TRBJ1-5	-	CASRNTGNQPQHF	TGTGCCAGCAGAAACACAGGGAATCAGCCCCAGCATTTT
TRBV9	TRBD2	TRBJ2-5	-	CASSVVPGLVVGETQYF	TGTGCCAGCAGCGTAGTACCGGGACTAGTGGTTGGAGAGACCCAGTACTTC
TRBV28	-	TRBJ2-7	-	CASSLPQSNYEQYF	TGTGCCAGCAGTTTACCGCAGTCCAACTACGAGCAGTACTTC
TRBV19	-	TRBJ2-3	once	CASSIGRGSSDTQYF	TGTGCCAGTAGTATAGGTAGGGGGAGCTCAGATACGCAGTATTTT
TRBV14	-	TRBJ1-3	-	CASSQDWWRGDGNTIYF	TGTGCCAGCAGCCAAGATTGGTGGAGGGGCGACGGAAACACCATATATTTT
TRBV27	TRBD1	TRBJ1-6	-	CASSLDRPGSPLHF	TGTGCCAGCAGTTTGGACAGGCCTGGGTCACCCCTCCACTTT
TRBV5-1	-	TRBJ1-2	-	CASSSSLYSYGYTF	TGCGCCAGCAGCTCTTCACTTTATTCCTATGGCTACACCTTC
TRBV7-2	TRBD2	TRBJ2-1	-	CASSLTSGGANEQFF	TGTGCCAGCAGCCTCACTAGCGGGGGGGCGAATGAGCAGTTCTTC